Listed below are T cell receptor beta chains from one sample, sequenced in a study of response to subunit inactivated influenza vaccine. TCRdb used MiXCR to reprocess the RT-PCR reads, holding one entry per CDR3 protein. The sample includes about 480,000 distinct CDR3 sequences, 25% seen only once; the top ten take approximately 2%. Material: CD4+ T cells sorted from PBMCs, obtained approximately 5 days after vaccination. These receptor sequences come from a man between 50 and 59 years old who received an inactivated influenza vaccine. Each CDR3 is given with its conserved first and last residue. D genes are given only for firm matches. Size tells how often a clone was seen (once, few, many) or the class of an expanded clone, and some rows leave it out.

v_call: TRBV20-1
j_call: TRBJ2-7
clone_size: few
d_call: .
cdr3_nt: TGCAGTGCTAGACGGGTTGGGGGCGCGGGGGAGCAGTACTTC
cdr3_aa: CSARRVGGAGEQYF

v_call: TRBV5-1
j_call: TRBJ2-7
clone_size: .
d_call: TRBD1
cdr3_nt: TGCGCCAGCAGCTTCGGGGGAATCCGGACAGGGGTCTACGAGCAGTACTTC
cdr3_aa: CASSFGGIRTGVYEQYF

v_call: TRBV20-1
j_call: TRBJ1-5
clone_size: .
d_call: .
cdr3_nt: TGCAGTGCTGGGGACACGAGCAATCAGCCCCAGCATTTT
cdr3_aa: CSAGDTSNQPQHF

v_call: TRBV11-2
j_call: TRBJ2-4
clone_size: .
d_call: TRBD2
cdr3_nt: TGTGCCAGCACCAACGGACTAGCGGGCGGAGGAGGCAAAAACATTCAGTACTTC
cdr3_aa: CASTNGLAGGGGKNIQYF

v_call: TRBV6-1
j_call: TRBJ2-5
clone_size: .
d_call: .
cdr3_nt: TGTGCCAGCAGAAAAGAGGGGGGGGATGAAGAGACCCAGTACTTC
cdr3_aa: CASRKEGGDEETQYF

v_call: TRBV5-1
j_call: TRBJ2-1
clone_size: few
d_call: TRBD2
cdr3_nt: TGCGCCAGCAGCGACACTAGCGGGGGGGTGTACAATGAGCAGTTCTTC
cdr3_aa: CASSDTSGGVYNEQFF

v_call: TRBV7-2
j_call: TRBJ2-7
clone_size: few
d_call: .
cdr3_nt: TGTGCCAGCAGCTTAGGACCCCGCCCTACTATTTACGAGCAGTACTTC
cdr3_aa: CASSLGPRPTIYEQYF

v_call: TRBV5-1
j_call: TRBJ1-5
clone_size: many
d_call: .
cdr3_nt: TGCGCCAGCAGCCCACAAGTGGGGAGCGGCCAGCCCCAGCATTTT
cdr3_aa: CASSPQVGSGQPQHF

v_call: TRBV4-2
j_call: TRBJ1-5
clone_size: .
d_call: .
cdr3_nt: TGTGCCAGCAGCCAAGTCGCCGGGGTCAATCAGCCCCAGCATTTT
cdr3_aa: CASSQVAGVNQPQHF

v_call: TRBV20-1
j_call: TRBJ2-3
clone_size: .
d_call: TRBD2
cdr3_nt: TGCAGTGCTAGAGGACCGGGGGGGACAGATACGCAGTATTTT
cdr3_aa: CSARGPGGTDTQYF

v_call: TRBV28
j_call: TRBJ2-2
clone_size: once
d_call: TRBD2
cdr3_nt: TGTGCCAGCAGTTTCCTAGCGGGTGATACCGGGGAGCTGTTTTTT
cdr3_aa: CASSFLAGDTGELFF

v_call: TRBV4-1
j_call: TRBJ2-3
clone_size: .
d_call: .
cdr3_nt: TGCGCCAGCAGCCAAGTTCTAGCCCCAGATACGCAGTATTTT
cdr3_aa: CASSQVLAPDTQYF

v_call: TRBV6-2/TRBV6-3
j_call: TRBJ1-1
clone_size: many
d_call: TRBD1
cdr3_nt: TGTGCCAGCAGTTACCCAACGGACAGGGTTTTCGCTGAAGCTTTCTTT
cdr3_aa: CASSYPTDRVFAEAFF

v_call: TRBV30
j_call: TRBJ2-5
clone_size: .
d_call: .
cdr3_nt: TGTGCCTGGAGTGTACAGACTACAGAGACCCAGTACTTC
cdr3_aa: CAWSVQTTETQYF

v_call: TRBV7-2
j_call: TRBJ2-2
clone_size: few
d_call: .
cdr3_nt: TGTGCCAGCAGCTTAGGGACTACCCCTTGGGGGGAGCTGTTTTTT
cdr3_aa: CASSLGTTPWGELFF

v_call: TRBV12-3/TRBV12-4
j_call: TRBJ2-7
clone_size: .
d_call: .
cdr3_nt: TGTGCCAGCAGGGTGCTCCCGGGTCCCTACGAGCAGTACTTC
cdr3_aa: CASRVLPGPYEQYF

v_call: TRBV12-5
j_call: TRBJ2-5
clone_size: few
d_call: .
cdr3_nt: TGTGCTAGTGGTTTGGCAGCCGGGGAGACCCAGTACTTC
cdr3_aa: CASGLAAGETQYF

v_call: TRBV20-1
j_call: TRBJ2-3
clone_size: few
d_call: .
cdr3_nt: TGCAGTGGACGTAGCGGTGGCACAGATACGCAGTATTTT
cdr3_aa: CSGRSGGTDTQYF

v_call: TRBV18
j_call: TRBJ2-5
clone_size: .
d_call: .
cdr3_nt: TGTGCCAGCTCACGATCCGGGACCGAAGAGACCCAGTACTTC
cdr3_aa: CASSRSGTEETQYF

v_call: TRBV10-2
j_call: TRBJ2-5
clone_size: few
d_call: .
cdr3_nt: TGCGCCAGCAGTGATGGGTTGGTGGGGATACAAGAGACCCAGTACTTC
cdr3_aa: CASSDGLVGIQETQYF

v_call: TRBV9
j_call: TRBJ2-7
clone_size: .
d_call: .
cdr3_nt: TGTGCCAGCAGCGTAGGTTCTGATTACTACGAGCAGTACTTC
cdr3_aa: CASSVGSDYYEQYF

v_call: TRBV6-1
j_call: TRBJ1-5
clone_size: few
d_call: TRBD1
cdr3_nt: TGTGCCAGCAGTGAAGTGGGCAGGGGGCCCAATCAGCCCCAGCATTTT
cdr3_aa: CASSEVGRGPNQPQHF

v_call: TRBV20-1
j_call: TRBJ2-7
clone_size: .
d_call: TRBD1
cdr3_nt: TGCAGTGCGCCCGGGACAGGAAACTCCTACGAGCAGTACTTC
cdr3_aa: CSAPGTGNSYEQYF

v_call: TRBV5-1
j_call: TRBJ2-3
clone_size: few
d_call: TRBD1
cdr3_nt: TGCGCCAGCAGCTCAGGGACAGCCTATAGCACAGATACGCAGTATTTT
cdr3_aa: CASSSGTAYSTDTQYF

v_call: TRBV20-1
j_call: TRBJ2-3
clone_size: .
d_call: .
cdr3_nt: TGCAGTGCGAGGGGAGAATATTGGGGAGATACGCAGTATTTT
cdr3_aa: CSARGEYWGDTQYF

v_call: TRBV20-1
j_call: TRBJ2-1
clone_size: .
d_call: TRBD2
cdr3_nt: TGCAGTGCTAGAGGGGCGGGAGGGGGTAGTAGGCAGTTCTTC
cdr3_aa: CSARGAGGGSRQFF

v_call: TRBV4-1
j_call: TRBJ2-7
clone_size: few
d_call: .
cdr3_nt: TGCGCCAGCAGCCAAGGGAGGGAGACTCACTACGAGCAGTACTTC
cdr3_aa: CASSQGRETHYEQYF

v_call: TRBV5-1
j_call: TRBJ1-3
clone_size: many
d_call: .
cdr3_nt: TGCGCCAGCAGCTTAGGACAGTACGGAAACACCATATATTTT
cdr3_aa: CASSLGQYGNTIYF

v_call: TRBV3-1
j_call: TRBJ2-7
clone_size: .
d_call: .
cdr3_nt: TGTGCCAGCAGCCACGCCGAGAGCTCCTACGAGCAGTACTTC
cdr3_aa: CASSHAESSYEQYF

v_call: TRBV28
j_call: TRBJ1-5
clone_size: .
d_call: .
cdr3_nt: TGTGCCAGCAGTGGGGGGCACCAGCCCCAGCATTTT
cdr3_aa: CASSGGHQPQHF

v_call: TRBV3-1
j_call: TRBJ2-3
clone_size: .
d_call: TRBD2
cdr3_nt: TGTGCCAGCAGCCATCCCATTAGATCTGGCGGGGGGATCGCAGATACGCAGTATTTT
cdr3_aa: CASSHPIRSGGGIADTQYF

v_call: TRBV5-5
j_call: TRBJ2-5
clone_size: few
d_call: .
cdr3_nt: TGTGCCAGCAGCTTTCAGCAAGAGATCCAGTACTTC
cdr3_aa: CASSFQQEIQYF

v_call: TRBV5-1
j_call: TRBJ2-3
clone_size: .
d_call: .
cdr3_nt: TGCGCCAGCAGGGGGACTGGCGGGGGCACAGATACGCAGTATTTT
cdr3_aa: CASRGTGGGTDTQYF

v_call: TRBV5-1
j_call: TRBJ2-1
clone_size: few
d_call: TRBD2
cdr3_nt: TGCGCCAGCAGCTTGGTGGCGGGACTAGCGGAAGAGCAGTTCTTC
cdr3_aa: CASSLVAGLAEEQFF

v_call: TRBV27
j_call: TRBJ1-4
clone_size: few
d_call: .
cdr3_nt: TGTGCCAGCAGTTTATTACTGGCGACTAATGAAAAACTGTTTTTT
cdr3_aa: CASSLLLATNEKLFF

v_call: TRBV4-1
j_call: TRBJ2-1
clone_size: few
d_call: .
cdr3_nt: TGCGCCAGCAGCCAAGGGACTGGGGGGCGCAGCTATGAGCAGTTCTTC
cdr3_aa: CASSQGTGGRSYEQFF

v_call: TRBV3-1
j_call: TRBJ1-2
clone_size: .
d_call: TRBD1
cdr3_nt: TGTGCCAGCAGCCAAGCCAGGGACAGCCACTTTAACTATGGCTACACCTTC
cdr3_aa: CASSQARDSHFNYGYTF

v_call: TRBV20-1
j_call: TRBJ2-3
clone_size: .
d_call: TRBD1
cdr3_nt: TGCAGTGCTGAAACCGGGACAGGGGGTACAGATACGCAGTATTTT
cdr3_aa: CSAETGTGGTDTQYF

v_call: TRBV7-9
j_call: TRBJ1-1
clone_size: few
d_call: TRBD1
cdr3_nt: TGTGCCAGCAGTCGGATAGACAGGGCCGACACTGAAGCTTTCTTT
cdr3_aa: CASSRIDRADTEAFF

v_call: TRBV3-1
j_call: TRBJ2-1
clone_size: few
d_call: TRBD2
cdr3_nt: TGTGCCAGCAGGGCGGGGGGGCTCGAGCAGTTCTTC
cdr3_aa: CASRAGGLEQFF

v_call: TRBV7-2
j_call: TRBJ1-4
clone_size: few
d_call: .
cdr3_nt: TGTGCCAGCAGCCCTCGACGGGGGCATGAAAAACTGTTTTTT
cdr3_aa: CASSPRRGHEKLFF

v_call: TRBV5-1
j_call: TRBJ2-7
clone_size: few
d_call: .
cdr3_nt: TGCGCCAGCAGCGAAATGAGCTCCTACGAGCAGTACTTC
cdr3_aa: CASSEMSSYEQYF

v_call: TRBV7-9
j_call: TRBJ2-3
clone_size: few
d_call: TRBD2
cdr3_nt: TGTGCCAGCAGCTTAGGTAGCGGGGGCTCAGATACGCAGTATTTT
cdr3_aa: CASSLGSGGSDTQYF

v_call: TRBV7-9
j_call: TRBJ2-5
clone_size: few
d_call: .
cdr3_nt: TGTGCCAGCAGCCATGGGGGCGGGGGAGAAGAGACCCAGTACTTC
cdr3_aa: CASSHGGGGEETQYF

v_call: TRBV29-1
j_call: TRBJ1-5
clone_size: .
d_call: .
cdr3_nt: TGCAGCGTTTCTCTGGGCACCCTCAATCAGCCCCAGCATTTT
cdr3_aa: CSVSLGTLNQPQHF

v_call: TRBV11-2
j_call: TRBJ2-5
clone_size: .
d_call: .
cdr3_nt: TGTGCCAGCAGCTTAGGACAGGCCCGGGGGACCCAGTACTTC
cdr3_aa: CASSLGQARGTQYF

v_call: TRBV5-1
j_call: TRBJ1-1
clone_size: few
d_call: .
cdr3_nt: TGCGCCAGCAGCTGGATAGAAAGGGGGACTGAAGCTTTCTTT
cdr3_aa: CASSWIERGTEAFF

v_call: TRBV12-3/TRBV12-4
j_call: TRBJ2-4
clone_size: .
d_call: .
cdr3_nt: TGTGCCAGCAGTTTACGCTCGCGGCACGTCATTCAGTACTTC
cdr3_aa: CASSLRSRHVIQYF

v_call: TRBV29-1
j_call: TRBJ2-5
clone_size: few
d_call: .
cdr3_nt: TGCAGCGTTAGGCGAGGAAGCCAAGAGACCCAGTACTTC
cdr3_aa: CSVRRGSQETQYF

v_call: TRBV5-1
j_call: TRBJ2-2
clone_size: few
d_call: .
cdr3_nt: TGCGCCAGCAGCTTGGCTCCGGGAACCGGGGAGCTGTTTTTT
cdr3_aa: CASSLAPGTGELFF

v_call: TRBV4-1
j_call: TRBJ1-5
clone_size: few
d_call: .
cdr3_nt: TGCGCCAGCAGCCAAGAGGGCAGGGATCAGCCCCAGCATTTT
cdr3_aa: CASSQEGRDQPQHF

v_call: TRBV28
j_call: TRBJ2-1
clone_size: .
d_call: .
cdr3_nt: TGTGCCAGCACGACTAGTGGTCGCAATGAGCAGTTCTTC
cdr3_aa: CASTTSGRNEQFF

v_call: TRBV7-9
j_call: TRBJ1-1
clone_size: few
d_call: .
cdr3_nt: TGTGCCAGCAGCCCCCACGAGGGTAACACTGAAGCTTTCTTT
cdr3_aa: CASSPHEGNTEAFF

v_call: TRBV28
j_call: TRBJ2-3
clone_size: .
d_call: TRBD1
cdr3_nt: TGTGCCAGCAGCCCTCGGACAGGAGCAATTACGCAGTATTTT
cdr3_aa: CASSPRTGAITQYF

v_call: TRBV20-1
j_call: TRBJ1-1
clone_size: .
d_call: .
cdr3_nt: TGCAGTGCTACAGGGGCGTTGAACACTGAAGCTTTCTTT
cdr3_aa: CSATGALNTEAFF

v_call: TRBV14
j_call: TRBJ2-1
clone_size: .
d_call: .
cdr3_nt: TGTGCCAGCAGCCAATCTCGGGACCCCATTTTGCATGAGCAGTTCTTC
cdr3_aa: CASSQSRDPILHEQFF

v_call: TRBV9
j_call: TRBJ2-3
clone_size: .
d_call: .
cdr3_nt: TGTGCCAGCGGCGTCACAGGGTCGGGTACGCAGTATTTT
cdr3_aa: CASGVTGSGTQYF

v_call: TRBV6-2/TRBV6-3
j_call: TRBJ1-3
clone_size: .
d_call: .
cdr3_nt: TGTGCCAGCAGTTACTCGCGGCTTTTCTCTGGAAACACCATATATTTT
cdr3_aa: CASSYSRLFSGNTIYF

v_call: TRBV3-1
j_call: TRBJ2-7
clone_size: few
d_call: .
cdr3_nt: TGTGCCAGCAGCCAAGGCCCCAACCAGCAGTACTTC
cdr3_aa: CASSQGPNQQYF